Each of the 13 T cell receptor beta chains below was sequenced from the same sample in a study of identical twins. From the 5' RACE reads, TCRdb called clonotypes with MiXCR, one entry per CDR3 protein. Counted here are approximately 670,000 distinct CDR3 sequences, around 5.7% occurring once; the ten biggest clones make up 1.5% to 2%. The source material was naive T cells sorted from blood. The receptor set was obtained from a man between 18 and 35 years old in good health.

Many counts were recorded for this clonotype. The chain has TRBV11-3 and TRBJ2-3; 7 nucleotides agree with TRBD2. This CDR3 is built from 16 residues. After removal of 1 base from V and 2 bases from J, the junction contained 6 bases not matched to a gene. CDR1 and CDR2 (germline): SGHNT, YENEEA. CDR3 nucleotide sequence: TGTGCCAGCAGCTTAGTTGCGGGAGCCTACACAGATACGCAGTATTTT. Its translation is CASSLVAGAYTDTQYF. The whole variable domain, remainder taken from reference TRBV11-3 and TRBJ2-3, is EAGVVQSPRYKIIEKKQPVAFWCNPISGHNTLYWYLQNLGQGPELLIRYENEEAVDDSQLPKDRFSAERLKGVDSTLKIQPAELGDSAVYLCASSLVAGAYTDTQYFGPGTRLTVL.

In this sample, this clonotype turned up a few times. This chain uses TRBV5-1 with TRBJ2-7; 14 nucleotides agree with TRBD2. J lost 0 bases, V lost 4 bases, and 9 bases had no gene match. The CDR3 covers 18 residues. The germline CDR1 and CDR2 sequences are SGHRS and YFSETQ. In nucleotides, the CDR3 is TGCGCCAGCAGCCAGGGACTAGCGGGGGATACTAACTCCTACGAGCAGTACGTC. Its protein product is CASSQGLAGDTNSYEQYV.

This clonotype was recorded a few times. The genes are TRBV20-1 and TRBJ2-7; TRBD2 agrees at 7 bases. The germline gives CDR1 DFQATT, CDR2 SNEGSKA (reference sequence). The CDR3 runs 15 residues. V gave up 4 bases and J gave up 2 bases; unmatched junction bases: 11. The CDR3 DNA is TGCAGTGCTACCCCCCGAAGGGAGGGGCCCTACGAGCAGTACTTC. Protein sequence: CSATPRREGPYEQYF.

Many counts were recorded for this clonotype. This rearrangement joins TRBV11-2 to TRBJ2-3; D uncertain. The CDR3 spans 12 residues. V lost 3 bases, J lost 5 bases, and 6 bases lay in between. Germline lookup yields CDR1 SGHAT and CDR2 FQNNGV. CDR3 in DNA: TGTGCCAGCAGCTTTCGAGGAGATACGCAGTATTTT. As protein: CASSFRGDTQYF.

This clonotype came up many times. The rearrangement joins TRBV7-9 to TRBJ2-7; 7 bases match TRBD2. Germline V lookup: CDR1 SEHNR, CDR2 FQNEAQ (reference sequence). Losses at the gene ends were 0 bases for V and 5 bases for J; bases not matched to a gene: 1. This CDR3 has 13 amino acids. CDR3 sequence (DNA): TGTGCCAGCAGCTTAGCGGGAGGGAACGAGCAGTACTTC. Amino acid sequence: CASSLAGGNEQYF. The full variable domain, its missing parts supplied by reference TRBV7-9 and TRBJ2-7, is DTGVSQNPRHKITKRGQNVTFRCDPISEHNRLYWYRQTLGQGPEFLTYFQNEAQLEKSRLLSDRFSAERPKGSFSTLEIQRTEQGDSAMYLCASSLAGGNEQYFGPGTRLTVT.

This clonotype has just a few counts. The CDR3 DNA is TGTGCCAGCAGCCCAGACAGGACTAGCGAAGATACGCAGTATTTT. Translating gives CASSPDRTSEDTQYF. The rearrangement uses TRBV7-8 and TRBJ2-3, with 9 bases matching TRBD2. With 5 bases clipped from V and 5 bases from J, the junction kept 8 bases outside the gene matches. Germline CDR1 SGHVS, CDR2 FQNEAQ. The CDR3 sequence is 15 residues long.

A few counts support this clonotype. The rearrangement uses TRBV27 and TRBJ2-2, with D tentatively TRBD2 (6 bases). V was cut by 3 bases and J by 6 bases, with 11 bases left in between. Germline V lookup: CDR1 MNHEY, CDR2 SMNVEV (reference sequence). This CDR3 contains 14 residues. CDR3 protein: CASSFVGGSGELFF. CDR3 nucleotide sequence: TGTGCCAGCAGTTTTGTGGGAGGTTCCGGGGAGCTGTTTTTT.

This clonotype was seen a handful of times. The CDR3 spells CASSAGLGGYEQYF. For the CDR3, the DNA is TGTGCCAGCAGTGCCGGACTAGGAGGCTACGAGCAGTACTTC. The V gene is TRBV25-1, the J gene TRBJ2-7, with TRBD2 identical over 7 bases. CDR3 length: 14 residues. Germline assignment: CDR1 MGHDK and CDR2 SYGVNS. V gave up 4 bases and J gave up 3 bases; unmatched junction bases: 6.

This clonotype was observed a handful of times. The chain combines TRBV12-3 or TRBV12-4 with TRBJ1-4, with 9 bases identical to TRBD1. The ends lost 7 bases at V and 3 bases at J; junction bases unmatched: 6. The CDR3 runs to 15 residues. CDR3 nucleotides: TGTGCCAGCACTAAACAGGGGGCGCCTAATGAAAAACTGTTTTTT. Residues: CASTKQGAPNEKLFF.

The sample holds many counts of this clonotype. This chain links TRBV12-3 or TRBV12-4 with TRBJ2-7; D gene ambiguous. V shed 5 bases and J shed 4 bases, with 21 bases lying between them. CDR3 length equals 16 residues. Here the CDR3 reads CASSADPWSLSYEQYF. For the CDR3, the DNA is TGTGCCAGCAGTGCGGACCCGTGGTCCCTATCATACGAGCAGTACTTC.

The CDR3 coding sequence is TGTGCCAGCAGCTTCGTGGGCAGCGATGGCTACACCTTC. Its protein is CASSFVGSDGYTF. The rearrangement links TRBV7-9 to TRBJ1-2, with D unresolved. The CDR3 length is 13 residues. Germline loops: CDR1 SEHNR, CDR2 FQNEAQ (reference sequence). V shed 3 bases and J shed 6 bases, with 11 bases lying between them.

This clonotype appeared a few times. The chain is built from TRBV28 and TRBJ1-1; weak D call: TRBD1 (5 bases). With 7 bases removed from V and 2 bases from J, the gap between germline ends came to 11 bases. The CDR3 runs to 13 residues. CDR1 is MDHEN and CDR2 is SYDVKM in the germline V gene. In DNA form, the CDR3 reads TGTGCCAGCACCTGGGGGAGAAACACTGAAGCTTTCTTT. It specifies CASTWGRNTEAFF.

This clonotype was counted only a few times. CDR3 bases: TGCAGTGCTACAAACCCATCCCGGACTAGCGGCTACAATGAGCAGTTCTTC. This encodes CSATNPSRTSGYNEQFF. The V call is TRBV20-1, the J call TRBJ2-1; 10 nucleotides align to TRBD2. With V trimmed by 4 bases and J by 3 bases, 12 bases remained unmatched. CDR3 length equals 17 residues. Per the germline V gene, CDR1 is DFQATT and CDR2 is SNEGSKA (reference sequence).